The next 10 T cell receptor beta chains were all read from a single sample in a study of cytomegalovirus exposure and HLA in healthy donors. Profiling relied on immunoSEQ multiplex PCR, and the TCRdb table lists in-frame clones only, not all of them. The table shows roughly 68,000 clones, with nearly 96% occurring only once. The material sequenced was PBMCs. These TCRs come from a woman aged 18-35 years in good health and CMV-seropositive.

The V and J genes are TRBV7-2 and TRBJ2-1; tentative D call: TRBD2 (5 bases). The CDR3 spans 15 residues. Trimming left V 4 bases short and J 0 bases short, with 10 bases between. Germline V CDR1 and CDR2: SGHTA, FQGNSA. The CDR3 DNA sequence: TGTGCCAGCAGCTACTCTAGCCACTCCTACAATGAGCAGTTCTTC. Encoded protein: CASSYSSHSYNEQFF. Full variable domain (missing parts from reference TRBV7-2 and TRBJ2-1): GAGVSQSPSNKVTEKGKDVELRCDPISGHTALYWYRQSLGQGLEFLIYFQGNSAPDKSGLPSDRFSAERTGGSVSTLTIQRTQQEDSAVYLCASSYSSHSYNEQFFGPGTRLTVL.

This rearrangement joins TRBV19 to TRBJ1-2; no reliable D call. Germline CDR1 and CDR2: LNHDA and SQIVND (reference sequence). Trimming took off 5 bases at V and 5 bases at J, with 12 bases between the two ends. The CDR3 has 13 amino acids. DNA for the CDR3: TGTGCCAGTAGTCCCAACGGAGAGTATGGCTACACCTTC. It translates to CASSPNGEYGYTF.

The chain uses TRBV9 and TRBJ1-4; 7 bases fit TRBD1. The CDR3 extends over 16 amino acids. V dropped 2 bases and J dropped 0; count of bases not matched to a gene: 4. Germline V CDR1 and CDR2: SGDLS, YYNGEE. This CDR3 reads CASSVGTASTNEKLFF. CDR3 sequence (DNA): TGTGCCAGCAGCGTCGGGACAGCATCAACTAATGAAAAACTGTTTTTT.

V is TRBV7-3 and J is TRBJ2-1; 9 bases map to TRBD2. Germline V gene sequence: CDR1 SGHTA, CDR2 FQGTGA. The J segment lost 5 bases and the V segment lost 2 bases, leaving 4 bases of the junction unmatched. The CDR3 spans 15 residues. The CDR3 DNA sequence: TGTGCCAGCAGCTTATGGGCGGGGGGGGACAATGAGCAGTTCTTC. It specifies CASSLWAGGDNEQFF.

The chain carries TRBV28 and TRBJ1-2; no clear D gene. The length of the CDR3 is 16 residues. The germline V gene encodes CDR1 MDHEN and CDR2 SYDVKM. The V end lost 6 bases, the J end lost 9 bases, and 26 bases lay between the germline ends. The CDR3 region is CASRSHGSRRALSYTF. DNA for the CDR3: TGTGCCAGCAGATCACACGGGTCCCGGAGGGCCTTGAGCTACACCTTC.

The rearrangement uses TRBV11-2 and TRBJ2-3, with 16 bases fitting TRBD2. CDR1 and CDR2 from the germline V gene are SGHAT and FQNNGV. The CDR3 consists of 18 residues. V lost 4 bases, J lost 5 bases, and 9 bases stayed unmatched. CDR3 DNA sequence: TGTGCCAGCAGCTCCTCCGGGACTAGCGGGAGGGCCATAGATACGCAGTATTTT. Amino acids: CASSSSGTSGRAIDTQYF.

The J gene is TRBJ2-1, the V gene TRBV4-2; 9 bases agree with TRBD2. This CDR3 spans 15 amino acids. V gave up 0 bases and J gave up 4 bases; unmatched junction bases: 1. The germline CDR1 and CDR2 sequences are LGHNA and YNFKEQ. CDR3 coding DNA: TGTGCCAGCAGCCAAGAGACTAGCGGTTACAATGAGCAGTTCTTC. Its protein product is CASSQETSGYNEQFF.

V usage is TRBV6-5 and J usage is TRBJ2-2, with 7 bases lining up with TRBD1. Trimming at V came to 2 bases and at J to 7 bases, leaving 10 bases not matched to a gene. CDR3 length equals 16 residues. The V gene's germline CDR1 is MNHEY and CDR2 SVGAGI. CDR3 in amino acids: CASSYTTQGYGGELFF. CDR3 sequence (DNA): TGTGCCAGCAGTTACACTACACAGGGGTATGGCGGGGAGCTGTTTTTT.

This sequence joins TRBV19 and TRBJ1-1, with D possibly being TRBD1 (5 bases). CDR1 and CDR2 from the germline V gene are LNHDA and SQIVND (reference sequence). Trimming stripped 3 bases from V and 4 bases from J, with 21 bases between. CDR3 length: 17 amino acids. CDR3 in amino acids: CASSIGRSQGLGTEAFF. The CDR3 nucleotides are TGTGCCAGTAGTATCGGAAGATCCCAGGGACTGGGCACTGAAGCTTTCTTT.

CDR3 loop: CASSIVSGGAYEQYF. As DNA, the CDR3 is TGTGCCAGTAGTATAGTTTCCGGGGGGGCCTACGAGCAGTACTTC. This rearrangement joins TRBV19 to TRBJ2-7; 8 nucleotides align to TRBD2. Germline CDR1 is LNHDA and CDR2 is SQIVND (reference sequence). The V and J ends lost 1 base and 2 bases, in that order; junction bases with no gene match: 4. CDR3 length equals 15 residues.